Below, 20 T cell receptor beta chains from the same sample are listed, as sequenced in a study of T cells after posttransplantation cyclophosphamide. Sequencing used immunoSEQ multiplex PCR; TCRdb keeps in-frame clones, though not all of them. The sample shows 40,000 to 60,000 clones, no singletons; the ten largest hold 2.2%. Source material: PBMCs. The receptors were gathered from a man between 35 and 55 years old in good health, CMV-negative, and a related stem cell transplant donor.

By sample share, this clone is medium-sized. The chain links TRBV28 to TRBJ2-7, with 7 positions matching TRBD2. After removal of 3 bases from V and 5 bases from J, the junction contained 10 bases not matched to a gene. This CDR3 is built from 15 residues. CDR1 is MDHEN, CDR2 SYDVKM, per germline. CDR3 bases: TGTGCCAGCAGTTTTCGATGGGGCAGCGGGGACGAGCAGTACTTC. Its protein product is CASSFRWGSGDEQYF.

This clone was counted at least ten times. The V call is TRBV7-9, the J call TRBJ2-3, with D perhaps TRBD2 (6 bases). V was pared by 4 bases and J by 6 bases, with 14 bases between. The CDR3 covers 14 residues. The V gene's germline CDR1 is SEHNR and CDR2 FQNEAQ (reference sequence). The CDR3 bases are TGTGCCAGCAGCTCCCGACTAGTCAAGGATACGCAGTATTTT. Translating gives CASSSRLVKDTQYF.

At least ten counts were recorded for this clone. Relative to the germline gene, one junction end is altered; a read error may explain this. This CDR3 is also generated by other DNA sequences in the sample. The rearrangement links TRBV7-3 to TRBJ2-7; TRBD1 matches at 8 bases. This CDR3 is built from 15 residues. CDR1 is SGHTA, CDR2 FQGTGA, per germline. CDR3 coding DNA: TGCGCCAGCAGCCCCCAGGGGGCTTCTACGTCTGAGCAGTACTTC. This gives the protein CASSPQGASTSEQYF.

This clone has a handful of counts. This chain links TRBV7-9 with TRBJ2-5; 8 bases are a match to TRBD1. The V segment lost 5 bases and the J segment 1 base; nucleotides outside the gene matches: 12. This CDR3 contains 17 residues. Per germline, CDR1 SEHNR and CDR2 FQNEAQ (reference sequence). The CDR3 DNA reads as TGTGCCAGCAGCCCTCCCCGGGCAGGGGGCATCCAAGAGACCCAGTACTTC. Protein sequence: CASSPPRAGGIQETQYF.

The sample holds many counts of this clone. This chain uses TRBV28 with TRBJ2-7, with a tentative D call TRBD1 (7 bases). V lost 5 bases and J 2 bases, leaving 13 bases between the germline ends. This CDR3 comprises 14 residues. Looked up from germline, CDR1 is MDHEN and CDR2 is SYDVKM. Here the CDR3 DNA reads TGTGCCAGCAGTCCAGGGGGGCGACCCTACGAGCAGTACTTC. Its translation: CASSPGGRPYEQYF.

This clone occurred many times. V usage is TRBV30 and J usage is TRBJ1-2, with TRBD1 matching 9 bases. Germline trimming cut 1 base from V and 5 bases from J; bases unmatched to any gene: 2. The CDR3 sequence is 13 residues long. The germline V gene has CDR1 GTSNPN and CDR2 SVGIG (reference sequence). The chain's CDR3 is CAWSADRGYGYTF. The CDR3 DNA reads TGTGCCTGGAGTGCCGACAGGGGGTATGGCTACACCTTC.

This clone was recorded many times. The chain couples TRBV6-5 to TRBJ2-2, with a weak D call TRBD2 (6 bases). The CDR3 totals 12 residues. Trimming took off 10 bases at V and 7 bases at J, with 13 bases between the two ends. CDR1 MNHEY and CDR2 SVGAGI come from the germline V gene. CDR3 nucleotides: TGTGCCATCTCTAGCGACGGCGGGGAGCTGTTTTTT. Its translation is CAISSDGGELFF.

This clone was recorded a few times. The chain recombines TRBV6-5 with TRBJ2-7, with D perhaps matching TRBD2 (5 bases). Per germline, CDR1 MNHEY and CDR2 SVGAGI. The V end was cut by 6 bases, the J end by 4 bases, with 13 bases between. CDR3 length: 13 amino acids. The CDR3, as DNA: TGTGCCAGCAGGCGGGCCACCTCATACGAGCAGTACTTC. It encodes CASRRATSYEQYF.

This clone was recorded at least ten times. Mismatch with germline at one junction end may stem from a read error. The rearrangement links TRBV7-9 to TRBJ1-3; no reliable D call. Per the germline V gene, CDR1 is SEHNR and CDR2 is FQNEAQ (reference sequence). This CDR3 spans 16 amino acids. The CDR3 loop reads CASSAKRRSSGDTIYF. DNA for the CDR3: TGTGCCAGCAGCGCTAAAAGAAGGAGCTCTGGAGACACCATATATTTT.

The table lists this clone with many counts. This chain uses TRBV30 with TRBJ2-1, with TRBD2 matching 14 bases. Germline CDR1 reads GTSNPN; CDR2 reads SVGIG (reference sequence). V lost 4 bases and J lost 5; bases outside the gene matches: 4. The CDR3 is 15 residues long. As DNA, the CDR3 is TGTGCCTGGAACTCGGGACTAGCGGGAGACAATGAGCAGTTCTTC. The encoded protein is CAWNSGLAGDNEQFF.

The sample holds many counts of this clone. For the CDR3, the DNA is TGTGCCAGCAGCTTAGATGGGCGGGAGGGCCGCGAGCAGTACTTC. Translated: CASSLDGREGREQYF. The chain recombines TRBV7-2 with TRBJ2-7, with TRBD2 identical over 9 bases. Trimming took 1 base from V and 6 from J; bases not matched to a gene: 7. The CDR3 is made up of 15 amino acids. Germline V lookup: CDR1 SGHTA, CDR2 FQGNSA.

This clone showed up many times. This rearrangement joins TRBV19 to TRBJ2-2, with D possibly TRBD1 on 5 matching bases. V lost 5 bases and J lost 7, with 14 bases in between. The V gene's germline CDR1 is LNHDA and CDR2 SQIVND (reference sequence). The CDR3 sequence is 14 residues long. The CDR3 sequence: CASSAQGTVGELFF. DNA of the CDR3: TGTGCCAGTAGTGCCCAGGGAACGGTCGGGGAGCTGTTTTTT.

In this sample, this clone turned up many times. This chain uses TRBV4-2 with TRBJ1-1; D is possibly TRBD1 (6 bases). The V and J ends lost 0 bases and 4 bases respectively, with 15 bases between them. This CDR3 has 16 residues. CDR1 LGHNA and CDR2 YNFKEQ come from the germline V gene. Here the CDR3 reads CASSQEGTGLGTEAFF. In DNA form, the CDR3 reads TGTGCCAGCAGCCAAGAAGGAACAGGGCTAGGCACTGAAGCTTTCTTT.

This clone came up many times. The CDR3 here is CASRPSGTSVNEQFF. Written as DNA, the CDR3 is TGTGCCAGCAGACCCTCCGGGACTAGTGTAAATGAGCAGTTCTTC. V is TRBV7-2 and J is TRBJ2-1; 8 bases are a match to TRBD2. The CDR3 sequence is 15 residues long. Germline trimming cut 6 bases from V and 7 bases from J; bases unmatched to any gene: 11. Germline loops: CDR1 SGHTA, CDR2 FQGNSA.

This chain links TRBV21-1 with TRBJ2-3; the DNA was not compared with TRBD2, the D call given in the table. TRBV21-1 counts as a pseudogene. This CDR3 comprises 18 residues. As DNA, the CDR3 is TGTGCCAGCAGCAAACCGCCGTTTAGCGGGGCTAGCACAGATACGCAGTATTTT. It encodes CASSKPPFSGASTDTQYF.

This clone was recorded many times. J is TRBJ2-7 and V is TRBV7-8; the D gene is possibly TRBD1 (5 bases). Trimming removed 3 bases from V and 2 bases from J, with 14 bases in between. The CDR3 is made up of 15 amino acids. Germline V lookup: CDR1 SGHVS, CDR2 FQNEAQ. The CDR3 region has the DNA TGTGCCAGCAGCTTCGCAGGGCTCCTAACCTACGAGCAGTACTTC. Protein product: CASSFAGLLTYEQYF.

The V gene is TRBV6-5, the J gene TRBJ2-2, with unresolved D. V lost 8 bases to trimming and J lost 6 bases, with 10 bases between them. CDR1 and CDR2 from the germline V gene are MNHEY and SVGAGI. The CDR3 loop spans 12 amino acids. The CDR3 region is CASRREPGELFF. In nucleotides, the CDR3 is TGTGCCAGCCGTAGAGAACCCGGGGAGCTGTTTTTT.

This clone was seen many times. The chain joins TRBV4-1 to TRBJ2-2; tentatively, D is TRBD1 (5 bases). The germline V gene encodes CDR1 MGHRA and CDR2 YSYEKL. This CDR3 spans 17 amino acids. Trimming cost V 0 bases and J 2 bases, with 13 bases left between them. The CDR3 nucleotides read TGCGCCAGCAGCCAAGATGAGTGGGGCTTCAACACCGGGGAGCTGTTTTTT. It specifies CASSQDEWGFNTGELFF.

This clone was seen many times. J is TRBJ2-7 and V is TRBV7-9; D unclear. V lost 1 base, J lost 4 bases, and 11 bases lay in between. CDR3 length: 14 amino acids. Germline lookup yields CDR1 SEHNR and CDR2 FQNEAQ (reference sequence). CDR3 amino acids: CASSLEQTVYEQYF. Here the CDR3 DNA reads TGTGCCAGCAGCTTAGAACAGACGGTGTACGAGCAGTACTTC.

This clone was counted ten times or more. V is TRBV5-5 and J is TRBJ2-7, with D possibly TRBD2 on 6 matching bases. Germline V CDR1 and CDR2: SGHKS, YYEKEE (reference sequence). The germline V and J ends were trimmed by 4 bases and 0 bases, with 11 bases remaining between them. CDR3 size: 14 residues. This chain's CDR3 is CASSQEGYSYEQYF. The CDR3 bases are TGTGCCAGCAGCCAGGAGGGTTACTCCTACGAGCAGTACTTC.